This TCR beta chain was identified in a study of T cells in Graves' hyperthyroidism and ophthalmopathy. General study points: Also found in blood were most expanded thyroid clonotypes above 0.001.

Among ophthalmopathy patients, the Clinical Activity Score reached at least 3, the NOSPECS grade reached at least 4, and duration remained under 3 months. Patients showing uncontrolled infection, other autoimmune disease, pregnancy or lactation were ineligible. This clonotype appeared once. What it binds is unknown. The CDR3 spans 11 residues. Germline V gene data show CDR1 as MNHEY and CDR2 as SMNVEV (reference sequence). The V gene lost 5 bases and the J gene lost 6 bases, with 5 bases spanning the gap. There were TCR beta CDR3 regions amplified from RNA transcripts. TCR CDR3 regions were first amplified by RT-PCR with HTBI primers. One entry per CDR3 protein results from TCRdb running MiXCR on the multiplex PCR reads. Of 660,000 or so distinct CDR3 sequences listed, around 21% were seen once; the top ten hold 34%.

This chain connects TRBV27 to TRBJ2-4; the D is unclear. Sequencing was done on a sample of blood. The receptor was isolated from a man under 40 with Graves' ophthalmopathy. CDR3 coding DNA: TGTGCCAGCAGTACAATAAACATTCAGTACTTC. Translated, it gives CASSTINIQYF.